The present T cell receptor (beta chain) was sequenced within a study of T cell changes during pregnancy in multiple sclerosis. TCRdb's table, derived via immunoSEQ multiplex PCR, lists solely in-frame clones and lacks some. The data hold some 12,000 clones, with around 83% observed a single time. The sample in question was CD8+ T cells from peripheral blood mononuclear cells, obtained in the second trimester of pregnancy. The TCR originated in a female donor in good health, enrolled as a control in a pregnancy study.

The DNA of the CDR3 is TGTGCCAGCAGCGTAGCAGGGCGGGAGAGGATCCACAATGAGCAGTTCTTC. Its translation: CASSVAGRERIHNEQFF. V is TRBV9 and J is TRBJ2-1; 7 nucleotides align to TRBD2. The CDR3 totals 17 residues. The V segment lost 0 bases and the J segment 5 bases; nucleotides outside the gene matches: 11. Germline V lookup: CDR1 SGDLS, CDR2 YYNGEE.